This paragraph covers one T cell receptor (beta chain) sequence. Its antigen is unknown. This sample stems from a study of cytomegalovirus exposure and HLA in healthy donors. At the level of the study: As released early, the data held some 85 million unique TCRs from HLA-typed donors.

PCR amplification relied on 60 Vbeta primers (plus 13 Jbeta primers). Produced via immunoSEQ multiplex PCR; TCRdb's table is partial and in-frame only. Of 50,000 or so clones in the sample, about 81% were seen once. CDR3 length equals 12 residues. The V gene lost 0 bases and the J gene lost 11 bases, with 10 bases spanning the gap. The germline CDR1 and CDR2 sequences are SGHVS and FQNEAQ. Whole-study results and caveats: A later analysis linked a missense variant in DCLRE1C to the trimming of TCR beta V and J genes. In a later analysis, productive TCRs from donors in an Asian-associated ancestry cluster reportedly carried fewer N-insertions than the cohort mean.

This receptor was obtained from a boy aged 5 to 17 in good health and CMV-seropositive. The sample was PBMCs. The genes are TRBV7-8 and TRBJ2-5; D might be TRBD1 (6 bases). In nucleotides, the CDR3 is TGTGCCAGCAGCTTAGCGCCAGGGGAGCAGTACTTC. This encodes CASSLAPGEQYF. Together with reference TRBV7-8 and TRBJ2-5, the CDR3 gives the full variable domain: GAGVSQSPRYKVAKRGQDVALRCDPISGHVSLFWYQQALGQGPEFLTYFQNEAQLDKSGLPSDRFFAERPEGSVSTLKIQRTQQEDSAVYLCASSLAPGEQYFGPGTRLLVL.